Below are 23 T cell receptor beta chains sequenced from a single sample in a study of blood T cells in healthy people across ages (dated by TCRdb to the mid-2010s). Libraries were built with 5' RACE. Sequencing used an Illumina HiSeq 2500. A second PCR of roughly 6 to 11 cycles was run with a J-beta primer mix and a sample-barcoded 5' primer. The public reads were reanalyzed by TCRdb: fastp trimming at Q25, MiXCR alignment, in-frame beta chains only. Every CDR3 protein is listed once, alongside the most common genes and DNA of its rows. This sample lists some 1.6 million distinct CDR3 sequences; roughly 32% were detected once. Over 9% of the sample lies in the top ten. What was sequenced was blood. The receptors were sampled from a woman in her twenties or thirties in good health.

As regards this clonotype: An end of the junction does not agree with germline; a read error may underlie this. The chain is built from TRBV20-1 and TRBJ1-2; D unclear. Germline CDR1 reads DFQATT; CDR2 reads SNEGSKA (reference sequence). The CDR3 sequence is 14 residues long. The CDR3 region has the DNA TGCAGTGCTAGAGACGGAATGGTCATCTATGACTACACCTTC. This gives the protein CSARDGMVIYDYTF.

V and J are TRBV3-1 and TRBJ1-2; the D is unclear. Germline CDR1 LGHDT, CDR2 YNNKEL (reference sequence). The germline V and J ends were trimmed by 2 bases and 1 base, with 5 bases remaining between them. The CDR3 is made up of 13 amino acids. The CDR3 protein is CASSQIINYGYTF. CDR3 coding DNA: TGTGCCAGCAGCCAAATTATTAACTATGGCTACACCTTC.

This clonotype was seen only a few times. The J gene is TRBJ1-2, the V gene TRBV6-6; D might be TRBD1 (6 bases). V lost 6 bases, J lost 4 bases, and 15 bases lay in between. CDR3 size: 14 residues. Germline V gene data show CDR1 as MNHNY and CDR2 as SVGAGI (reference sequence). The CDR3 reads CASSDMQGTYGYTF. The CDR3 bases are TGTGCCAGCAGCGACATGCAGGGGACCTATGGCTACACCTTC.

The V call is TRBV28, the J call TRBJ2-7; D uncertain. Germline assignment: CDR1 MDHEN and CDR2 SYDVKM. The CDR3 covers 14 residues. Trimming took 4 bases from V and 0 from J, leaving 10 bases between them. This CDR3 is CASSWGDGSYEQYF. The CDR3 bases are TGTGCCAGCAGTTGGGGTGACGGCTCCTACGAGCAGTACTTC.

This clonotype has a count of ten or more. V and J are TRBV28 and TRBJ2-1; D unresolved. The CDR3 is 13 amino acids. The germline V and J ends were trimmed by 2 bases and 7 bases, with 9 bases remaining between them. The germline CDR1 and CDR2 sequences are MDHEN and SYDVKM. CDR3: CASSLTSKNEQFF. CDR3 nucleotides: TGTGCCAGCAGTTTAACCTCCAAAAATGAGCAGTTCTTC.

Regarding this clonotype: A much bigger clone sits one base away, suggesting this may be a read error. This rearrangement joins TRBV5-1 to TRBJ2-4, with a possible D match to TRBD1 (5 bases). The tail of the sequence fits TRBJ2-7 better, so the J call may be wrong. The CDR3 is made up of 14 amino acids. Germline loops: CDR1 SGHRS, CDR2 YFSETQ. For the CDR3, the DNA is TGCGTCAGCAAGGTCCAGACAGAGAGCTACGAGCAGTACTTC. It specifies CVSKVQTESYEQYF.

The chain links TRBV20-1 to TRBJ2-5, with D hard to call. CDR3 length equals 14 residues. Germline CDR1 and CDR2: DFQATT and SNEGSKA (reference sequence). With 0 bases removed from V and 2 bases from J, the gap between germline ends came to 10 bases. CDR3 DNA sequence: TGCAGTGCTAGAGATGTGTCAGGACAAGAGACCCAGTACTTC. Protein product: CSARDVSGQETQYF.

This clonotype was detected many times. This chain joins TRBV9 and TRBJ2-5, with 9 nucleotides matching TRBD1. The CDR3 is 14 residues long. V was pared by 4 bases and J by 3 bases, with 4 bases of the junction left unmatched. Germline V gives CDR1 SGDLS, CDR2 YYNGEE. CDR3 sequence: CASSPRTGEETQYF. The CDR3 nucleotides read TGTGCCAGCAGCCCCCGGACAGGGGAAGAGACCCAGTACTTC.

The CDR3 DNA follows: TGTGCCAGCAGCTTAAATCGGAAACAGGAGCAGTACTTC. Translating it yields CASSLNRKQEQYF. This sequence joins TRBV7-9 and TRBJ2-7; D remains unclear. Between the trimmed V and J ends, which lost 2 bases and 7 bases, there was a span of 12 bases. The CDR3 runs to 13 residues. The germline gives CDR1 SEHNR, CDR2 FQNEAQ (reference sequence).

This clonotype was found once. The genes are TRBV4-2 and TRBJ1-1; D perhaps matches TRBD1 (6 bases). CDR1 and CDR2 from the germline V gene are LGHNA and YNFKEQ. Trimming removed 4 bases from V and 6 bases from J, with 15 bases in between. This CDR3 region has 14 residues. The CDR3 reads CASSPDGGSPEAFF. Here the CDR3 DNA reads TGTGCCAGCAGCCCAGACGGGGGCAGTCCTGAAGCTTTCTTT.

This clonotype was detected only once. The chain has TRBV7-6 and TRBJ2-3; TRBD2 might be the D (5 bases). Germline assignment: CDR1 SGHVS and CDR2 FNYEAQ. The CDR3 loop spans 12 amino acids. V shed 1 base and J shed 11 bases, with 10 bases lying between them. CDR3 in amino acids: CASSLVGEMQYF. For the CDR3, the DNA is TGTGCCAGCAGCTTAGTCGGGGAAATGCAGTATTTT.

V usage is TRBV2 and J usage is TRBJ2-5, with a possible D match to TRBD1 (5 bases). The end of the DNA aligns better with TRBJ2-7, so the J call may be wrong. Germline V gene sequence: CDR1 SNHLY, CDR2 FYNNEI. CDR3 length equals 13 residues. The CDR3 here is CASRAGHPYEQYF. CDR3 nucleotides: TGTGCCAGCAGAGCAGGGCACCCCTACGAGCAGTACTTC.

This clonotype was seen a handful of times. The chain employs TRBV3-1 and TRBJ2-7, with 10 bases lining up with TRBD2. The CDR3 loop spans 17 amino acids. Germline V CDR1 and CDR2: LGHDT, YNNKEL (reference sequence). The ends lost 4 bases at V and 3 bases at J; junction bases unmatched: 12. CDR3 amino acids: CASSLRLPSGSFYEQYF. The CDR3 nucleotides are TGTGCCAGCAGCCTTAGACTTCCTAGCGGGAGCTTCTACGAGCAGTACTTC.

This clonotype was counted between two and nine times. The J gene is TRBJ2-1, the V gene TRBV18, with D tentatively TRBD1 (6 bases). V was clipped by 6 bases and J by 7 bases, with 19 bases between them. This CDR3 spans 15 amino acids. CDR1 is KGHSH and CDR2 is LQKENI in the germline V gene. The DNA for the CDR3 is TGTGCCAGCTCGCTACAGGGATCCAATTTGAATGAGCAGTTCTTC. Its translation is CASSLQGSNLNEQFF.

This clonotype was counted between two and nine times. The J gene is TRBJ2-1, the V gene TRBV4-1, with 7 bases lining up with TRBD2. The CDR3 spans 17 residues. The trim removed 1 base at V and 1 base at J, leaving 7 bases unmatched. Germline CDR1 reads MGHRA; CDR2 reads YSYEKL. DNA of the CDR3: TGCGCCAGCAGCCAAGGGGGGGGGAGATCATCCTACAATGAGCAGTTCTTC. Its translation is CASSQGGGRSSYNEQFF.

The chain employs TRBV20-1 and TRBJ1-5, with a possible D match to TRBD1 (5 bases). The CDR3 extends over 12 amino acids. Germline values: CDR1 DFQATT, CDR2 SNEGSKA (reference sequence). Trimming removed 4 bases at V and 3 bases at J, with 7 bases between. CDR3 nucleotides: TGCAGTGCTACAGGGCCCAATCAGCCCCAGCATTTT. This sequence encodes CSATGPNQPQHF.

Only one count was recorded for this clonotype. The chain joins TRBV28 to TRBJ2-5, with D tentatively TRBD1 (6 bases). With 8 bases removed from V and 4 bases from J, the gap between germline ends came to 26 bases. The CDR3 sequence is 17 residues long. CDR1 and CDR2 (germline): MDHEN, SYDVKM. CDR3 region: CASAPDRRLEIRETQYF. In nucleotides, the CDR3 is TGTGCCAGCGCACCAGACAGGAGGCTAGAGATTCGAGAGACCCAGTACTTC.

V gene TRBV5-1 combines with J gene TRBJ1-2; no reliable D call. Trimming removed 0 bases at V and 8 bases at J, with 14 bases between. The length of the CDR3 is 14 residues. Germline CDR1 and CDR2: SGHRS and YFSETQ. The CDR3 sequence is CASSLDGGRSGYTF. The CDR3 nucleotides read TGCGCCAGCAGCTTGGATGGAGGGAGGAGCGGCTACACCTTC.

This clonotype has a count of ten or more. CDR3 sequence: CSAQGQGTQYF. CDR3 nucleotide sequence: TGCAGTGCCCAGGGACAGGGGACGCAGTATTTT. The chain carries TRBV20-1 and TRBJ2-3; 10 nucleotides line up with TRBD1. Trimming took 6 bases from V and 9 from J; bases not matched to a gene: 3. CDR3 length: 11 amino acids. Germline assignment: CDR1 DFQATT and CDR2 SNEGSKA (reference sequence).

This chain connects TRBV20-1 to TRBJ2-5; D not certain. Trimming stripped 2 bases from V and 0 bases from J, with 4 bases between. This CDR3 contains 12 residues. The germline gives CDR1 DFQATT, CDR2 SNEGSKA (reference sequence). DNA for the CDR3: TGCAGTGCTAGACAGTACCAAGAGACCCAGTACTTC. Amino acids: CSARQYQETQYF.

CDR3 sequence: CASSLATGGAYEQYF. The CDR3 DNA is TGTGCCAGCAGTTTAGCGACAGGGGGGGCCTACGAGCAGTACTTC. V is TRBV27 and J is TRBJ2-7, with 9 positions matching TRBD1. Trimming at V came to 2 bases and at J to 2 bases, leaving 4 bases not matched to a gene. The CDR3 consists of 15 residues. Looked up from germline, CDR1 is MNHEY and CDR2 is SMNVEV (reference sequence).

In this sample, this clonotype turned up many times. The rearrangement joins TRBV4-2 to TRBJ2-7; 7 nucleotides agree with TRBD1. The CDR3 totals 14 residues. In germline, CDR1 is LGHNA, CDR2 YNFKEQ. The J segment lost 2 bases and the V segment lost 3 bases, leaving 4 bases of the junction unmatched. The CDR3 here is CASSQGDRPYEQYF. The CDR3 nucleotides are TGTGCCAGCAGCCAGGGGGACAGACCCTACGAGCAGTACTTC.

This clonotype was detected a few times. This sequence joins TRBV9 and TRBJ2-1; TRBD2 aligns across 9 bases. The junction had 17 bases not matched to a gene; V was cut back by 4 bases and J by 6 bases. This CDR3 has 18 residues. The V gene's germline CDR1 is SGDLS and CDR2 YYNGEE. The CDR3 here is CASSPRIGSGGGSNEQFF. The CDR3 DNA is TGTGCCAGCAGCCCCCGAATTGGTAGCGGGGGAGGTAGCAATGAGCAGTTCTTC.